This is a list of T cell receptor beta chains from one sample in a study of shared clonotypes between healthy human individuals. Sequenced by immunoSEQ multiplex PCR; TCRdb stores in-frame clones only, minus some. Among millions of clones listed, roughly 91% were seen once. The sample was naive CD8+ T cells from PBMCs. All receptors come from a man aged 18 to 30 in good health. Some clones in this sample may be carry-over from other donors' samples. Both conserved end residues are part of each CDR3. D genes are given only for firm matches. Size is stated for part of the rows, as once, few or many counts, or as a class when the clone is expanded.

J | size | length | D | V | DNA | CDR3
TRBJ2-7 | once | 16 | TRBD1 | TRBV7-9 | TGTGCCAGCAGCTTAGGTCCGGGACAGGGTTTCTACGAGCAGTACTTC | CASSLGPGQGFYEQYF
TRBJ1-3 | NA | 13 | NA | TRBV13 | TGTGCCAGCAGCTCAGGGGCTGGAAACACCATATATTTT | CASSSGAGNTIYF
TRBJ2-7 | NA | 13 | NA | TRBV9 | TGTGCCAGCAGCAAGGGGGATCAGTACGAGCAGTACTTC | CASSKGDQYEQYF
TRBJ1-2 | NA | 14 | NA | TRBV12-5 | TGTGCTAGTGGTTTTTGGCAGGGAGGAGGTGGCTACACCTTC | CASGFWQGGGGYTF
TRBJ2-4 | once | 24 | TRBD2 | TRBV9 | TGTGCCAGCAGCGTAGGATCCGGGACTAGCGGGGAGAAATGGTCTTTTTTAGCCAAAAACATTCAGTACTTC | CASSVGSGTSGEKWSFLAKNIQYF
TRBJ2-2 | NA | 14 | NA | TRBV28 | TGTGCCAGCAGTTTATTAGGTGCGGCCGGGGAGCTGTTTTTT | CASSLLGAAGELFF
TRBJ2-7 | NA | 14 | NA | TRBV15 | TGTGCCACCAGCTCGATTTGGAGAGGTTACGAGCAGTACTTC | CATSSIWRGYEQYF
TRBJ2-7 | NA | 12 | NA | TRBV28 | TGTGCCAGCAGTTTCCTTGGGGGGGAGCAGTACTTC | CASSFLGGEQYF
TRBJ2-7 | once | 13 | NA | TRBV25-1 | TGTGCCAGCAGTAGGGGGGAAGGGCACGAGCAGTACTTC | CASSRGEGHEQYF
TRBJ1-6 | NA | 17 | NA | TRBV6-1 | TGTGCCAGCAGTGTCCGAGTTGCGGGGCGCGGGAATTCACCCCTCCACTTT | CASSVRVAGRGNSPLHF
TRBJ1-1 | NA | 14 | NA | TRBV18 | TGTGCCAGCTCACCGCGACAGCCGAACACTGAAGCTTTCTTT | CASSPRQPNTEAFF
TRBJ2-6 | NA | 19 | NA | TRBV11-2 | TGTGCCAGCAGCCCCCCGAGGAGCGCACCTCCCTATGGGGCCAACGTCCTGACTTTC | CASSPPRSAPPYGANVLTF
TRBJ2-7 | NA | 14 | NA | TRBV28 | TGTGCCAGCAGTTTACCGGTTAGCTCCTACGAGCAGTACTTC | CASSLPVSSYEQYF
TRBJ1-5 | NA | 15 | TRBD1 | TRBV27 | TGTGCCAGCAGGGCCGACAGGGGGGGAATTCAGCCCCAGCATTTT | CASRADRGGIQPQHF
TRBJ2-7 | NA | 14 | NA | TRBV7-2 | TGTGCCAGCAGCCCGATGGGACGGGGCCTCGAGCAGTACTTC | CASSPMGRGLEQYF
TRBJ1-1 | NA | 17 | TRBD1 | TRBV9 | TGTGCCAGCAGCCCAGGGGTCCGACAGGGGGCTTCCACTGAAGCTTTCTTT | CASSPGVRQGASTEAFF
TRBJ2-2 | NA | 17 | NA | TRBV11-2 | TGTGCCAGCAGCATCAGTCCGCCGGGACTCTACACCGGGGAGCTGTTTTTT | CASSISPPGLYTGELFF
TRBJ2-1 | NA | 17 | NA | TRBV7-9 | TGTGCCAGCAGCTTAGTATTGCGGACCAACTCCTACAATGAGCAGTTCTTC | CASSLVLRTNSYNEQFF
TRBJ1-2 | NA | 13 | NA | TRBV13 | TGTGCCAGCAGCTTAAGAGGGATCCATGGCTACACCTTC | CASSLRGIHGYTF
TRBJ1-5 | NA | 14 | NA | TRBV5-1 | TGCGCCAGCAGCTTGGGAAGGGGCAATCAGCCCCAGCATTTT | CASSLGRGNQPQHF
TRBJ1-2 | NA | 13 | NA | TRBV9 | TGTGCCAGCAGCGTGCCGGGGGGCGGAGGCTACACCTTC | CASSVPGGGGYTF